This note documents a single T cell receptor beta chain sequence. A read error is possible here, since a much larger clone lies one base away. Researchers sorted participants into cohorts using their self-reported clinical history. Each recovered donor of Cohort 3 presented with two negative PCRs, clearance, or symptom resolution. The data belong to a study of blood T cell repertoires in COVID-19. Whole-study context: Sites across the United States, Italy and Spain contributed samples from acute and convalescent COVID-19.

Data came from immunoSEQ multiplex PCR; TCRdb stores just in-frame clones and leaves some out. The table has fewer than 400,000 clones, approximately 90% seen once. CDR1 is SNHLY, CDR2 FYNNEI, per germline. Trimming removed 2 bases from V and 2 bases from J; junction bases left unmatched: 1. CDR3 length equals 15 residues. V and J are TRBV2 and TRBJ2-2; 8 bases are a match to TRBD2. Sequenced sample: PBMCs or T cells enriched from blood (not recorded which). The receptor comes from a man aged 30 to 39 who had recovered from COVID-19. CDR3: CASSETSGNTGELFF. CDR3 bases: TGTGCCAGCAGTGAAACTAGCGGAAACACCGGGGAGCTGTTTTTT.